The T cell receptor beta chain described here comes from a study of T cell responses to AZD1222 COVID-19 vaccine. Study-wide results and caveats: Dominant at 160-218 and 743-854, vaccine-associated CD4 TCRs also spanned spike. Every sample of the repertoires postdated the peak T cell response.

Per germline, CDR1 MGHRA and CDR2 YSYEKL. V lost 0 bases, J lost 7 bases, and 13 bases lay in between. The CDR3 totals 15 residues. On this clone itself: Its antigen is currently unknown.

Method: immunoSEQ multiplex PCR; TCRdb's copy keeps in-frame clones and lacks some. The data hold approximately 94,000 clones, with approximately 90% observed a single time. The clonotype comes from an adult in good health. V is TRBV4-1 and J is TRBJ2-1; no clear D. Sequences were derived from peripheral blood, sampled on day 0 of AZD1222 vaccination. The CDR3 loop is CASSQDRRVGNEQFF. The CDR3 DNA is TGCGCCAGCAGCCAAGATCGCCGGGTTGGGAATGAGCAGTTCTTC.